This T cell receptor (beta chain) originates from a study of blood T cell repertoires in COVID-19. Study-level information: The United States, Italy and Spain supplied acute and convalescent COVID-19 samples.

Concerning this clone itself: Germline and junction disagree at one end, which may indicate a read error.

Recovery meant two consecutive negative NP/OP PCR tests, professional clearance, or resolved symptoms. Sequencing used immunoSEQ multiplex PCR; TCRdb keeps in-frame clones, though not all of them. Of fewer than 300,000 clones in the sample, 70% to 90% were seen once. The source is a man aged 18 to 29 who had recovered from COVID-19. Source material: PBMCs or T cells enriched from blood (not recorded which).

DNA of the CDR3: TGTGCCAGTAGTTCCATTCTGGGACAGTGGGCGAATTTT. Amino acid sequence: CASSSILGQWANF. V gene TRBV19 combines with J gene TRBJ1-5; 7 nucleotides match TRBD1. Germline V lookup: CDR1 LNHDA, CDR2 SQIVND (reference sequence). The CDR3 runs to 13 residues.